This entry features one TCR beta chain sequence. The antigen remains unidentified. This sample includes further DNA sequences coding for the same CDR3. V was pared by 1 base and J by 0 bases, with 6 bases between. CDR1 is SGHTA and CDR2 is FQGNSA in the germline V gene. This CDR3 is built from 14 residues. The source of the sample is a study of lymphopenia after photon versus proton radiotherapy. Findings and caveats of the study: Larger post-nadir TCR diversity loss correlated inversely with survival in deceased patients. Proton therapy kept repertoires fairly stable, unlike photons, which gained effector/memory cells.

Some clones are missing from TCRdb's copy, which holds only in-frame ones; the method was immunoSEQ multiplex PCR. The table shows more than 30,000 clones, with roughly 87% occurring only once. The chain is built from TRBV7-2 and TRBJ1-1; D uncertain. The sample here was peripheral blood, taken from a patient treated with proton-based radiotherapy. The TCR was taken from a woman aged 65 to 85 with pancreatic cancer. Some clones in this sample may be carry-over from other donors' samples. The CDR3 region has the DNA TGTGCCAGCAGCTTAGATCGGGTGAACACTGAAGCTTTCTTT. Encoded protein: CASSLDRVNTEAFF.